A single sample is the source of the 5 T cell receptor beta chains below, sequenced in a study of radiotherapy plus CTLA-4 blockade in lung cancer. Some clones are missing from TCRdb's copy, which holds only in-frame ones; the method was immunoSEQ multiplex PCR. Among over 85,000 clones, 65% to 85% were seen once, and the ten largest hold roughly 3.1%. The input for sequencing was peripheral blood, taken from a patient treated with radiotherapy plus ipilimumab. These receptors were obtained from a human donor with non-small cell lung cancer who had a partial response to radiotherapy plus ipilimumab. Some clones in this sample may be carry-over from other donors' samples.

This chain joins TRBV6-1 and TRBJ2-7; 7 positions agree with TRBD1. V dropped 6 bases and J dropped 4; count of bases not matched to a gene: 9. Germline V CDR1 and CDR2: MNHNS, SASEGT. The CDR3 is made up of 14 amino acids. CDR3 sequence (DNA): TGTGCCAGCAGGCGAGCAGGGGGTAATTACGAGCAGTACTTC. Translated, it gives CASRRAGGNYEQYF.

The rearrangement joins TRBV6-6 to TRBJ2-5, with TRBD1 matching 10 bases. The J call could be wrong; TRBJ2-7 is a better fit for the DNA end. Germline V CDR1 and CDR2: MNHNY, SVGAGI (reference sequence). CDR3 length: 15 residues. CDR3 nucleotides: TGTGCCAGCAGTCCCCCCGGGACAGGGGCCTACGAGCAGTACTTC. This translates into CASSPPGTGAYEQYF.

The chain is built from TRBV5-4 and TRBJ2-7; possible D gene TRBD1, 5 bases. V was clipped by 6 bases and J by 2 bases, with 15 bases between them. CDR3 length equals 14 residues. Germline V gene lookup returns CDR1 SGHNT and CDR2 YYREEE (reference sequence). The CDR3, as DNA: TGTGCCAGCACGAGACAGATAGGGGCCTACGAGCAGTACTTC. Protein: CASTRQIGAYEQYF.

The chain joins TRBV18 to TRBJ1-4; 9 positions match TRBD1. Germline V lookup: CDR1 KGHSH, CDR2 LQKENI. The J segment lost 1 base and the V segment lost 4 bases, leaving 10 bases of the junction unmatched. CDR3 length: 18 amino acids. The CDR3 region has the DNA TGTGCCAGCTCACTCCGAGTCCCGGGACAGGGAACTAATGAAAAACTGTTTTTT. Residues: CASSLRVPGQGTNEKLFF.

The chain recombines TRBV6-7 with TRBJ1-6; D gene ambiguous. TRBV6-7 is annotated as an ORF whose role is uncertain. The ends were cut back, 7 bases at V and 7 bases at J, with 17 bases in the middle. The length of the CDR3 is 15 residues. The CDR3: CASTAGRRMNSPLHF. Here the CDR3 DNA reads TGTGCCAGCACCGCGGGGAGGCGAATGAATTCACCCCTCCACTTT.